This T cell receptor beta chain came from a study of blood T cell repertoires in COVID-19. Study-level background: Sites across the United States, Italy and Spain contributed samples from acute and convalescent COVID-19. PBMCs, B-cell-depleted T cells, or T cells were the source of the cDNA or gDNA that made up the material.

Sequencing used immunoSEQ multiplex PCR; TCRdb keeps in-frame clones, though not all of them. Seen here are roughly 400,000 clones, about 88% observed once, and the top ten hold approximately 1.3%. Clinical histories supplied by participants themselves formed the basis of cohort assignment. Losses at the gene ends were 3 bases for V and 6 bases for J; bases not matched to a gene: 11. Per germline, CDR1 SGHRS and CDR2 YFSETQ. The CDR3 runs 16 residues. This clonotype was sampled from a woman between 18 and 29 years old who had been exposed to COVID-19. V is TRBV5-1 and J is TRBJ1-1, with TRBD1 matching 10 bases. Sequencing input: PBMCs or T cells enriched from blood (not recorded which). The CDR3, as DNA: TGCGCCAGCAGCTCAAATGGACAGGGGGAAGAGGCTGAAGCTTTCTTT. Translated: CASSSNGQGEEAEAFF.